Sequencing of this TCR beta chain was carried out in a study of cytotoxic CD8 clonotypes in ibrutinib-treated CLL. Findings and limits, study-wide: Clonality increased with ibrutinib response but returned toward baseline at progression.

Data came from immunoSEQ multiplex PCR; TCRdb stores just in-frame clones and leaves some out. The profile covers roughly 250,000 clones, with roughly 74% appearing a single time and 15% taken by the ten largest. The CDR3 consists of 11 residues. Trimming stripped 4 bases from V and 7 bases from J, with 10 bases between. Germline V gives CDR1 SQVTM, CDR2 ANQGSEA. Comment on this clone: Its antigen is unknown.

The J gene is TRBJ1-1, the V gene TRBV29-1, with D uncertain. The source was PBMCs, collected after 24 months of ibrutinib treatment. This receptor was taken from a human donor with chronic lymphocytic leukemia. CDR3 sequence reads: CSVVLSSEAFF. CDR3 sequence (DNA): TGCAGCGTTGTGCTGAGTAGTGAAGCTTTCTTT. The whole variable domain, remainder taken from reference TRBV29-1 and TRBJ1-1, is SAVISQKPSRDICQRGTSLTIQCQVDSQVTMMFWYRQQPGQSLTLIATANQGSEATYESGFVIDKFPISRPNLTFSTLTVSNMSPEDSSIYLCSVVLSSEAFFGQGTRLTVV.